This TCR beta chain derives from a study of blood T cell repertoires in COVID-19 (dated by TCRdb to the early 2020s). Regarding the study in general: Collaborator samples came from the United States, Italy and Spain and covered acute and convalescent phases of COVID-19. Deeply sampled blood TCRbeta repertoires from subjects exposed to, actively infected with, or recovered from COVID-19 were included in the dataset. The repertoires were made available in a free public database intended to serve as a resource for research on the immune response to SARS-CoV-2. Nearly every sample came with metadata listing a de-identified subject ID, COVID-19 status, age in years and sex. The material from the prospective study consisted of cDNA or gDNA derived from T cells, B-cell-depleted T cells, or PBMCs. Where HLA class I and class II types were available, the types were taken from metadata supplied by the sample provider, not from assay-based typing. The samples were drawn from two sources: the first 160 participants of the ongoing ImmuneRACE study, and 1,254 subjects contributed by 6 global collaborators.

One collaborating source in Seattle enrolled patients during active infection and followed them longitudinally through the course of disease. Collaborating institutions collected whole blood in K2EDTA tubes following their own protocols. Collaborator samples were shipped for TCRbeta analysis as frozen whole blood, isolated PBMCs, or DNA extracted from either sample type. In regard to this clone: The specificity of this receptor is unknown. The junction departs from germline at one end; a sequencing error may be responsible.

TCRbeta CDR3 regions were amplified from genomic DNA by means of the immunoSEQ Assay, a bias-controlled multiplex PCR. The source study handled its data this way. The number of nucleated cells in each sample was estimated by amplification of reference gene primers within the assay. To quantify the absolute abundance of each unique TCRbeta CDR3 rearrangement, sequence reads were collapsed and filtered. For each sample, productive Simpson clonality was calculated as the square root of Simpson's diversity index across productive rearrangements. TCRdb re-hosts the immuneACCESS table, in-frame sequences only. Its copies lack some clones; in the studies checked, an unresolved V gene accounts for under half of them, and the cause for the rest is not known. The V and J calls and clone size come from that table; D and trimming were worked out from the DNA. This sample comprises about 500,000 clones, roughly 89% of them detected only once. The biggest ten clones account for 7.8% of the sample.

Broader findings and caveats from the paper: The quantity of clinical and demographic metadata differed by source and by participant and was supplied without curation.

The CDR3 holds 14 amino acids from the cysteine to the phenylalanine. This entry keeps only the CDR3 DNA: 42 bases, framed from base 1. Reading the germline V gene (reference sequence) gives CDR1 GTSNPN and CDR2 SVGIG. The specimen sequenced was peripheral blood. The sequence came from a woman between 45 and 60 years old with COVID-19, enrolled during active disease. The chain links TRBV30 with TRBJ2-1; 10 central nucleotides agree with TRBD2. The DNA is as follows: TGTGCCTGGAGTGTAGGGCTAGCGGGGGCCCTTCGGATCTTC. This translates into CAWSVGLAGALRIF.